This T cell receptor (beta chain) was obtained from a study of blood T cell repertoires in COVID-19. Study context: T cells, B-cell-depleted T cells, or PBMCs provided the cDNA or gDNA that served as material.

During active infection, Seattle patients enrolled and were then monitored through disease. The CDR3 totals 18 residues. The trim removed 1 base at V and 0 bases at J, leaving 6 bases unmatched. Germline-derived CDR1 and CDR2 are SGHVS and FNYEAQ. Data came from immunoSEQ multiplex PCR; TCRdb stores just in-frame clones and leaves some out. The data contain about 170,000 clones, around 87% of them singletons. This sequence joins TRBV7-6 and TRBJ1-4; 9 positions agree with TRBD1. Specimen: peripheral blood. The TCR was taken from a woman aged 80 or over with COVID-19, enrolled during active disease. This chain's CDR3 is CASSLVDRGKSTNEKLFF. The CDR3 DNA reads as TGTGCCAGCAGCTTAGTCGACAGGGGGAAGTCAACTAATGAAAAACTGTTTTTT.